This T cell receptor (beta chain) originates from a study of blood T cell repertoires in COVID-19. On the study more broadly: In each case, the material was cDNA or gDNA derived from T cells, B-cell-depleted T cells, or PBMCs.

Sequencing used immunoSEQ multiplex PCR; TCRdb keeps in-frame clones, though not all of them. Among 170,000 or so clones listed, 80% to 85% were seen once. V lost 1 base, J lost 7 bases, and 13 bases stayed unmatched. Germline V CDR1 and CDR2: SGHRS, YFSETQ. CDR3 length: 16 residues. The clonotype originates from a woman in her thirties or forties with COVID-19, enrolled during active disease. Material: peripheral blood. This sequence joins TRBV5-1 and TRBJ2-7, with 8 bases identical to TRBD1. CDR3 sequence: CASSLTGQGGTGEQYF. The CDR3 nucleotides read TGCGCCAGCAGCTTGACTGGACAGGGTGGGACGGGGGAGCAGTACTTC.